This TCR beta chain came from a study of T cell repertoires in cytomegalovirus infection. As concerns this clonotype: The antigen remains unidentified.

TCRdb analysed the reads with MiXCR anew, one entry per CDR3 protein. The sample shows roughly 120,000 distinct CDR3 sequences, 30% to 40% of them seen only once. This clonotype originated in a human donor in good health (CMV status not recorded). Some clones in this sample may be carry-over from other donors' samples. The sample consisted of CD8+ T cells from cultured PBMCs, taken from culture after CMV antigen stimulation.

The CDR3 DNA follows: TGTGCCAGCATTGGACAGGCTCCCTCCTACGAGCAGTACTTC. Translating gives CASIGQAPSYEQYF. This chain links TRBV2 with TRBJ2-7; the match to TRBD1 covers 7 bases. This CDR3 comprises 14 residues. From germline, CDR1 is SNHLY and CDR2 FYNNEI. Germline trimming cut 7 bases from V and 0 bases from J; bases unmatched to any gene: 6.